This entry lists 14 T cell receptor beta chains sequenced from one sample in a study of T cells in Graves' hyperthyroidism and ophthalmopathy. Amplified TCR beta CDR3 regions derived from RNA transcripts. The TCR CDR3 first-round RT-PCR relied on the HTBI primer set. TCRdb re-called the multiplex PCR reads with MiXCR, one entry per CDR3 protein. The sample lists roughly 510,000 distinct CDR3 sequences; under 25% were seen once. The source material was blood. The receptors come from a man younger than 35 with Graves' hyperthyroidism.

This clonotype appeared many times. The CDR3 spells CSAAQVEGETQYF. CDR3 nucleotide sequence: TGCAGTGCCGCACAGGTAGAGGGAGAGACCCAGTACTTC. The chain combines TRBV20-1 with TRBJ2-5; D assignment may be TRBD1 or TRBD2 (5 bases each). Germline V gene sequence: CDR1 DFQATT, CDR2 SNEGSKA (reference sequence). V lost 6 bases and J lost 4, with 15 bases in between. This CDR3 region has 13 residues.

This sequence joins TRBV7-2 and TRBJ1-1; TRBD1 might be the D (5 bases). Deletions cut 3 bases from V and 1 base from J, with 9 bases between. CDR3 length equals 14 residues. Germline V gene sequence: CDR1 SGHTA, CDR2 FQGNSA. The CDR3 DNA sequence: TGTGCCAGCAGCTTTTCAGGGCCGAACACTGAAGCTTTCTTT. Translation: CASSFSGPNTEAFF.

Only one count was recorded for this clonotype. V is TRBV20-1 and J is TRBJ2-5; 12 bases map to TRBD2. The CDR3 has 14 amino acids. J was trimmed by 3 bases and V by 6 bases; bases with no gene match: 5. Germline loops: CDR1 DFQATT, CDR2 SNEGSKA (reference sequence). CDR3 sequence (DNA): TGCAGTGCGCCTAGCGGGGGGGCAAAAGAGACCCAGTACTTC. The encoded protein is CSAPSGGAKETQYF.

This clonotype has at least ten counts. J is TRBJ1-2 and V is TRBV30; 7 bases line up with TRBD1. The germline V gene encodes CDR1 GTSNPN and CDR2 SVGIG (reference sequence). The CDR3 is 12 amino acids. With 1 base clipped from V and 6 bases from J, the junction kept 2 bases outside the gene matches. The CDR3 coding sequence is TGTGCCTGGAGTGGGACAGGTGATGGCTACACCTTC. Translated, it gives CAWSGTGDGYTF.

Concerning this clonotype: A much larger clone differs from this one at a single base, so this may be a read error. The chain employs TRBV7-8 and TRBJ2-5, with 9 bases lining up with TRBD2. Germline assignment: CDR1 SGHVS and CDR2 FQNEAQ. This CDR3 has 16 amino acids. This chain's CDR3 is CASSFRRGGLGETQDF. The CDR3 bases are TGTGCCAGCAGCTTTCGGCGGGGGGGCCTAGGAGAGACCCAGGACTTC.

Many counts were recorded for this clonotype. J is TRBJ1-5 and V is TRBV28; D call uncertain. The V gene lost 5 bases and the J gene lost 5 bases, with 7 bases spanning the gap. Germline loops: CDR1 MDHEN, CDR2 SYDVKM. The CDR3 has 12 amino acids. The DNA of the CDR3 is TGTGCCAGCAGTCCTCCCCATCAGCCCCAGCATTTT. Translating gives CASSPPHQPQHF.

The chain has TRBV3-1 and TRBJ1-4; D gene ambiguous. The CDR3 has 16 residues. Trimming cost V 0 bases and J 2 bases, with 10 bases left between them. The germline CDR1 and CDR2 sequences are LGHDT and YNNKEL (reference sequence). CDR3 bases: TGTGCCAGCAGCCAAGATTGGAGGAGGACTAATGAAAAACTGTTTTTT. Translation gives CASSQDWRRTNEKLFF.

J is TRBJ2-7 and V is TRBV6-5, with unresolved D. Germline lookup yields CDR1 MNHEY and CDR2 SVGAGI. This CDR3 has 15 amino acids. V was trimmed by 3 bases and J by 3 bases, leaving 15 bases between them. The DNA for the CDR3 is TGTGCCAGCAGTTATGATCGCGGACCAAACTACGAGCAGTACTTC. It translates to CASSYDRGPNYEQYF.

This clonotype occurred many times. This chain uses TRBV20-1 with TRBJ2-5; D is unclear. V lost 3 bases, J lost 5 bases, and 13 bases lay in between. Germline CDR1 and CDR2: DFQATT and SNEGSKA (reference sequence). CDR3 length equals 13 residues. The chain's CDR3 is CSARARRNETQYF. DNA of the CDR3: TGCAGTGCTAGGGCGCGCCGGAATGAGACCCAGTACTTC.

This clonotype was found many times. The gene calls are TRBV3-1 and TRBJ2-5; perhaps TRBD1 as D (6 bases). Per the germline V gene, CDR1 is LGHDT and CDR2 is YNNKEL (reference sequence). This CDR3 spans 15 amino acids. Trimming removed 4 bases at V and 3 bases at J, with 15 bases between. The CDR3 loop is CASSRRFWTEETQYF. Written as DNA, the CDR3 is TGTGCCAGCAGCCGGCGCTTTTGGACAGAAGAGACCCAGTACTTC.

Many counts were recorded for this clonotype. The chain uses TRBV6-2 or TRBV6-3 and TRBJ1-2; D not certain. CDR3 length: 15 residues. The germline V gene encodes CDR1 MNHEY and CDR2 SVGEGT. The V end lost 6 bases, the J end lost 2 bases, and 16 bases lay between the germline ends. CDR3 loop: CASSPFLPKNYGYTF. The CDR3 bases are TGTGCCAGCAGCCCCTTCCTCCCTAAGAACTATGGCTACACCTTC.

This clonotype was recorded many times. The chain links TRBV18 to TRBJ1-1; D unclear. The germline V and J ends were trimmed by 3 bases and 6 bases, with 17 bases remaining between them. CDR3 size: 15 residues. Germline assignment: CDR1 KGHSH and CDR2 LQKENI. CDR3 residues: CASSPEHSVDAEAFF. CDR3 in DNA: TGTGCCAGCTCACCCGAGCATTCCGTAGACGCTGAAGCTTTCTTT.

This clonotype was seen ten or more times. The gene calls are TRBV12-3 or TRBV12-4 and TRBJ2-7; D call uncertain. The V end lost 1 base, the J end lost 3 bases, and 7 bases lay between the germline ends. This CDR3 is built from 13 residues. DNA of the CDR3: TGTGCCAGCAGTTTAGACCGGAACTACGAGCAGTACTTC. This encodes CASSLDRNYEQYF.

This clonotype was counted many times. The chain has TRBV19 and TRBJ2-2; TRBD1 matches 11 bases. Germline V lookup: CDR1 LNHDA, CDR2 SQIVND (reference sequence). The ends lost 3 bases at V and 3 bases at J; junction bases unmatched: 3. The CDR3 sequence is 16 residues long. The CDR3 here is CASSIGQGADTGELFF. CDR3 coding DNA: TGTGCCAGTAGTATTGGACAGGGGGCCGACACCGGGGAGCTGTTTTTT. Drawing the rest from reference TRBV19 and TRBJ2-2, the complete variable domain is DGGITQSPKYLFRKEGQNVTLSCEQNLNHDAMYWYRQDPGQGLRLIYYSQIVNDFQKGDIAEGYSVSREKKESFPLTVTSAQKNPTAFYLCASSIGQGADTGELFFGEGSRLTVL.